This T cell receptor (beta chain) is drawn from a study of cytomegalovirus exposure and HLA in healthy donors. Study in general: Out of 300 to 500 genotyped donors, about 80% belonged to the Caucasian-associated ancestry cluster.

With 2 bases clipped from V and 3 bases from J, the junction kept 3 bases outside the gene matches. The germline gives CDR1 SGHDT, CDR2 YYEEEE. The CDR3 is 15 amino acids. Amplification used 60 Vbeta primers and 13 Jbeta primers. Libraries were prepared by immunoSEQ multiplex PCR; TCRdb keeps only in-frame clonotypes and omits some of them. The table lists 150,000 to 200,000 clones, about 13% of them singletons. Turning to this clone: The sample holds other DNA sequences that translate to the same CDR3.

The gene calls are TRBV5-6 and TRBJ1-5; 9 nucleotides align to TRBD1. The sequenced sample consisted of PBMCs. The TCR comes from a man in his fifties in good health and CMV-seropositive. Here the CDR3 DNA reads TGTGCCAGCAGCTTCGGGACAGGGTTCAATCAGCCCCAGCATTTT. Its protein is CASSFGTGFNQPQHF.